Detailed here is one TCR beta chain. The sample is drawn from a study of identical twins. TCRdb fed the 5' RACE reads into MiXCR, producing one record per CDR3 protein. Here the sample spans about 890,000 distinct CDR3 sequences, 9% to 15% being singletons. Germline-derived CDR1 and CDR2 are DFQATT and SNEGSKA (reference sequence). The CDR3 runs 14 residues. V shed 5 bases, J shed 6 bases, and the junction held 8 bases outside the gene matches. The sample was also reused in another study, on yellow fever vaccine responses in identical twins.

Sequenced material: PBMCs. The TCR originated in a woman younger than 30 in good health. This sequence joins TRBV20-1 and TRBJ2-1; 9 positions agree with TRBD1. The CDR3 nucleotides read TGCAGTGCTCCACCGGGACAGGGCGGCAATGAGCAGTTCTTC. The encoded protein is CSAPPGQGGNEQFF.